A single sample gave rise to the 17 T cell receptor beta chains below, sequenced in a study of CD8 T cells in Susac syndrome (dated 2019 in TCRdb). The library was built by means of the immunoSEQ multiplex PCR assay. RNA was extracted using the RNeasy kit, and about 0.5 to 1 ug of the RNA was reverse transcribed with random hexamers. TCRdb cleaned the public reads at Q25 with fastp, built clones with MiXCR and kept in-frame beta chains. Each CDR3 protein appears once, grouped with its most common genes and DNA. The sample table lists around 71,000 distinct CDR3 sequences, under 96% of them with a count of one. Over 0.09% of the sample belongs to the ten largest clones. The sample comprised CD4+ T cells from PBMCs. Receptor source: a human donor with multiple sclerosis.

V is TRBV6-2 or TRBV6-3 and J is TRBJ2-5; the match to TRBD2 covers 11 bases. The germline V gene has CDR1 MNHEY and CDR2 SVGEGT. V dropped 2 bases and J dropped 7; count of bases not matched to a gene: 6. The CDR3 contains 15 residues. The CDR3 loop is CASSYRSSGGRTQYF. CDR3 bases: TGTGCCAGCAGTTACAGGTCTAGCGGGGGGCGGACCCAGTACTTC.

This chain connects TRBV5-1 to TRBJ2-1, with TRBD1 matching over 9 bases. Germline V gives CDR1 SGHRS, CDR2 YFSETQ. V shed 6 bases, J shed 3 bases, and the junction held 7 bases outside the gene matches. This CDR3 spans 15 amino acids. The chain's CDR3 is CASKEGTGIYNEQFF. The CDR3 DNA reads TGCGCCAGCAAGGAAGGGACAGGGATCTACAATGAGCAGTTCTTC.

The chain carries TRBV12-3 or TRBV12-4 and TRBJ1-2; D remains unclear. The CDR3 consists of 13 residues. V was pared by 6 bases and J by 1 base, with 9 bases between. The CDR3 DNA reads TGTGCCAGCAGCCAGGACCGTAACTATGGCTACACCTTC. It yields the protein CASSQDRNYGYTF.

The CDR3, as DNA: TGTGCCAGCAGCAGAGCCCAGGGGGTCACCGGGGAGCTGTTTTTT. Its translation is CASSRAQGVTGELFF. V is TRBV12-3 or TRBV12-4 and J is TRBJ2-2, with 7 bases fitting TRBD1. CDR3 length equals 15 residues. Trimming cost V 6 bases and J 4 bases; bases outside gene matches: 8.

The rearrangement links TRBV5-1 to TRBJ1-6; the match to TRBD1 covers 9 bases. V dropped 5 bases and J dropped 10; count of bases not matched to a gene: 10. Germline values: CDR1 SGHRS, CDR2 YFSETQ. This CDR3 region has 15 residues. The CDR3 spells CASRDGTGFDSPLHF. CDR3 sequence (DNA): TGCGCCAGCAGGGATGGGACAGGGTTCGACTCACCCCTCCACTTT. Together with reference TRBV5-1 and TRBJ1-6, the CDR3 gives the full variable domain: KAGVTQTPRYLIKTRGQQVTLSCSPISGHRSVSWYQQTPGQGLQFLFEYFSETQRNKGNFPGRFSGRQFSNSRSEMNVSTLELGDSALYLCASRDGTGFDSPLHFGNGTRLTVT.

This chain connects TRBV15 to TRBJ2-3; D may be TRBD1 (5 bases). This CDR3 contains 17 residues. Trimming took off 0 bases at V and 9 bases at J, with 22 bases between the two ends. Per the germline V gene, CDR1 is LNHNV and CDR2 is YYDKDF (reference sequence). The CDR3 loop reads CATSRDQGSNLGMTQYF. The CDR3 bases are TGTGCCACCAGCAGAGATCAGGGCAGCAACCTAGGCATGACGCAGTATTTT. Together with reference TRBV15 and TRBJ2-3, the CDR3 gives the full variable domain: DAMVIQNPRYQVTQFGKPVTLSCSQTLNHNVMYWYQQKSSQAPKLLFHYYDKDFNNEADTPDNFQSRRPNTSFCFLDIRSPGLGDTAMYLCATSRDQGSNLGMTQYFGPGTRLTVL.

The rearrangement uses TRBV20-1 and TRBJ2-3; 10 nucleotides align to TRBD2. Germline loops: CDR1 DFQATT, CDR2 SNEGSKA (reference sequence). Trimming took 6 bases from V and 10 from J; bases not matched to a gene: 10. The CDR3 has 13 amino acids. The CDR3 sequence: CSAPSGGADSQYF. CDR3 nucleotides: TGCAGTGCACCCAGCGGGGGGGCGGATTCGCAGTATTTT.

The genes are TRBV6-5 and TRBJ1-2; D unresolved. The CDR3 covers 14 residues. The germline V gene has CDR1 MNHEY and CDR2 SVGAGI. V was clipped by 0 bases and J by 7 bases, with 12 bases between them. CDR3 sequence: CASSYSPTLGGYTF. CDR3 nucleotides: TGTGCCAGCAGTTACTCGCCCACCTTGGGTGGCTACACCTTC.

The chain has TRBV29-1 and TRBJ2-1, with 7 bases matching TRBD2. V lost 4 bases, J lost 7 bases, and 4 bases stayed unmatched. The V gene's germline CDR1 is SQVTM and CDR2 ANQGSEA. This CDR3 is built from 12 residues. CDR3 DNA sequence: TGCAGCGTTGGAGTTAGCGGGAATGAGCAGTTCTTC. Translated: CSVGVSGNEQFF.

The chain couples TRBV20-1 to TRBJ2-3, with D tentatively TRBD2 (5 bases). This CDR3 comprises 13 residues. Per germline, CDR1 DFQATT and CDR2 SNEGSKA (reference sequence). The V gene lost 1 base and the J gene lost 2 bases, with 7 bases spanning the gap. The CDR3, as DNA: TGCAGTGCTAGAGTGGACTCCACAGATACGCAGTATTTT. Encoded protein: CSARVDSTDTQYF.

The J gene is TRBJ1-3, the V gene TRBV20-1; a possible D gene is TRBD1 (5 bases). V was cut by 5 bases and J by 0 bases, with 14 bases left in between. CDR1 DFQATT and CDR2 SNEGSKA come from the germline V gene (reference sequence). The CDR3 loop spans 15 amino acids. The CDR3 coding sequence is TGCAGTGCTGCCGGAGACAGCTACTCTGGAAACACCATATATTTT. Protein product: CSAAGDSYSGNTIYF.

The chain uses TRBV29-1 and TRBJ2-3; D not certain. This CDR3 region has 14 residues. Per the germline V gene, CDR1 is SQVTM and CDR2 is ANQGSEA. V lost 6 bases, J lost 2 bases, and 15 bases lay in between. DNA for the CDR3: TGCAGCGTAGCCTCGGGCCGGACCACAGATACGCAGTATTTT. The encoded protein is CSVASGRTTDTQYF.

The V call is TRBV3-1, the J call TRBJ2-3; 7 bases align to TRBD2. The germline V gene has CDR1 LGHDT and CDR2 YNNKEL (reference sequence). The J segment lost 2 bases and the V segment lost 4 bases, leaving 9 bases of the junction unmatched. CDR3 length equals 16 residues. The CDR3 loop is CASSLSGGGPTDTQYF. CDR3 nucleotide sequence: TGTGCCAGCAGCCTCTCCGGCGGGGGTCCCACAGATACGCAGTATTTT.

The V call is TRBV12-3 or TRBV12-4, the J call TRBJ2-3; weak D call: TRBD1 (5 bases). The V end lost 6 bases, the J end lost 3 bases, and 13 bases lay between the germline ends. This CDR3 spans 14 amino acids. The CDR3 region is CASRDIEFTDTQYF. For the CDR3, the DNA is TGTGCCAGCAGGGACATCGAGTTTACAGATACGCAGTATTTT.

Here the CDR3 reads CATADTGTNQPQHF. In nucleotides, the CDR3 is TGTGCCACCGCGGATACAGGGACAAATCAGCCCCAGCATTTT. The chain carries TRBV24-1 and TRBJ1-5; tentative D call: TRBD1 (6 bases). This CDR3 has 14 amino acids. Germline-derived CDR1 and CDR2 are KGHDR and SFDVKD. The germline V and J ends were trimmed by 9 bases and 4 bases, with 15 bases remaining between them.

This clonotype was seen a single time. The chain joins TRBV20-1 to TRBJ2-7; TRBD1 matches 10 bases. V lost 5 bases and J lost 2; bases outside the gene matches: 15. Looked up from germline, CDR1 is DFQATT and CDR2 is SNEGSKA (reference sequence). The CDR3 runs 17 residues. CDR3 nucleotides: TGCAGTGCTGCGACCGGGACAGGGGCCCTGGCTACCTACGAGCAGTACTTC. Encoded protein: CSAATGTGALATYEQYF.

The chain couples TRBV7-9 to TRBJ1-1; no firm D call. CDR3 length equals 15 residues. Germline CDR1 reads SEHNR; CDR2 reads FQNEAQ (reference sequence). V gave up 1 base and J gave up 3 bases, with 12 bases separating them. The CDR3 nucleotides read TGTGCCAGCAGCTTAGGGACGGCAAGGGACACTGAAGCTTTCTTT. Protein: CASSLGTARDTEAFF.